This passage covers 4 T cell receptor beta chains from one sample sequenced in a study of long-term antiretroviral therapy in people with HIV. Version v3.0 of the immunoSEQ assay ran at survey level. Profiled with immunoSEQ multiplex PCR; TCRdb holds only in-frame clones, not every one. The sample has 25,000 to 35,000 clones; approximately 97% are singletons. Material: unsorted PBMCs, obtained 6.9 years after starting antiretroviral therapy. The source is a man aged 30 to 39 with HIV.

This clone occurred once. This rearrangement joins TRBV27 to TRBJ1-2; D is ambiguous. The length of the CDR3 is 13 residues. The V end was cut by 9 bases, the J end by 8 bases, with 19 bases between. Germline V gene data show CDR1 as MNHEY and CDR2 as SMNVEV (reference sequence). In nucleotides, the CDR3 is TGTGCCAGAGCTTTTGGGGAGGCTTCCGGCTACACCTTC. The encoded protein is CARAFGEASGYTF.

V usage is TRBV9 and J usage is TRBJ2-1; TRBD2 matches at 7 bases. Germline V gives CDR1 SGDLS, CDR2 YYNGEE. Trimming cost V 1 base and J 5 bases; bases outside gene matches: 3. The CDR3 runs 14 residues. CDR3 coding DNA: TGTGCCAGCAGCGTATCTAGCGGTAACAATGAGCAGTTCTTC. As protein: CASSVSSGNNEQFF.

The rearrangement uses TRBV4-2 and TRBJ2-7; D perhaps matches TRBD2 (6 bases). Trimming cost V 0 bases and J 6 bases, with 12 bases left between them. CDR1 and CDR2 (germline): LGHNA, YNFKEQ. CDR3 length: 14 amino acids. The CDR3 sequence: CASSQEIGGAEQYF. The DNA of the CDR3 is TGTGCCAGCAGCCAAGAAATCGGCGGGGCCGAGCAGTACTTC.

The V and J genes are TRBV5-1 and TRBJ2-5; D perhaps matches TRBD1 (6 bases). Deletions cut 4 bases from V and 2 bases from J, with 12 bases between. CDR3 length equals 14 residues. Germline CDR1 and CDR2: SGHRS and YFSETQ. The CDR3 reads CASSLPGQQETQYF. CDR3 DNA sequence: TGCGCCAGCAGCCTACCCGGACAGCAAGAGACCCAGTACTTC. Full variable domain (missing parts from reference TRBV5-1 and TRBJ2-5): KAGVTQTPRYLIKTRGQQVTLSCSPISGHRSVSWYQQTPGQGLQFLFEYFSETQRNKGNFPGRFSGRQFSNSRSEMNVSTLELGDSALYLCASSLPGQQETQYFGPGTRLLVL.